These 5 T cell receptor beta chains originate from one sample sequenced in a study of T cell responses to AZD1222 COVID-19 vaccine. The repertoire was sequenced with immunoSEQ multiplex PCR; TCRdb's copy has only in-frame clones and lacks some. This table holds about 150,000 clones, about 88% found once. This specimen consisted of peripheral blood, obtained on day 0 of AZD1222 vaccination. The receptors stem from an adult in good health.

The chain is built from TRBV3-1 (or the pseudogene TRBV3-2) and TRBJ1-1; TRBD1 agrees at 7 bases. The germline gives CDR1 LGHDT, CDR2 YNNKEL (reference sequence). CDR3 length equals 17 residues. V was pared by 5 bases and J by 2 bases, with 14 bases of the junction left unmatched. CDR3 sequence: CASSAPGRGKGNTEAFF. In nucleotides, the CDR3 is TGTGCCAGCAGCGCCCCAGGCAGGGGGAAGGGAAACACTGAAGCTTTCTTT.

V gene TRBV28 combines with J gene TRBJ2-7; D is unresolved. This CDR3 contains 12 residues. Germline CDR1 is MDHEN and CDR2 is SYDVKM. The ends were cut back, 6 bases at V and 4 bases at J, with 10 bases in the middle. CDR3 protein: CASSPLGYEQYF. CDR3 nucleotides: TGTGCCAGCAGCCCCCTAGGGTACGAGCAGTACTTC.

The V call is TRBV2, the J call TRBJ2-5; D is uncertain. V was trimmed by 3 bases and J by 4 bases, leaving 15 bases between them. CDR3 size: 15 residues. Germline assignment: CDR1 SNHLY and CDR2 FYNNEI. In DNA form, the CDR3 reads TGTGCCAGCAGTGATGCTATTGCGATATCAGAGACCCAGTACTTC. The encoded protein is CASSDAIAISETQYF.

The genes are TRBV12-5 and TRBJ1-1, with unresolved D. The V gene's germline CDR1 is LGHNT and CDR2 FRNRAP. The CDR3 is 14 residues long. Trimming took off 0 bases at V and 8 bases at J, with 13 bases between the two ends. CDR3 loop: CASGLVNDAVEAFF. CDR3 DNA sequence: TGTGCTAGTGGTTTGGTAAACGATGCCGTGGAAGCTTTCTTT.

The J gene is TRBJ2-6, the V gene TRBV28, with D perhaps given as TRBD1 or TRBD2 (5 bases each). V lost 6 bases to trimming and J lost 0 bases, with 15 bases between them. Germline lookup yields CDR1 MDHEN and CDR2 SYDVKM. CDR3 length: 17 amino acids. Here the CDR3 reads CASSRGGASSGANVLTF. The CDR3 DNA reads TGTGCCAGCAGCCGGGGTGGGGCAAGCTCTGGGGCCAACGTCCTGACTTTC.